The sequence of this T cell receptor beta chain was determined in a study of technical replicates of blood from a few donors. Using immunoSEQ multiplex PCR, the repertoire was profiled, and TCRdb retains in-frame clones only, with some absent. There are about 80,000 clones in the sample; over 95% occur only once, and roughly 0.2% lies in the top ten. The ends were cut back, 4 bases at V and 7 bases at J, with 10 bases in the middle. The CDR3 covers 12 residues. Germline assignment: CDR1 MDHEN and CDR2 SYDVKM. This TCR derives from a human donor in good health. Sequenced: T cells isolated from PBMCs. The chain recombines TRBV28 with TRBJ1-2; D unresolved. This CDR3 is CASSSRSGGYTF. The CDR3, as DNA: TGTGCCAGCAGTTCGAGGTCGGGTGGCTACACCTTC.